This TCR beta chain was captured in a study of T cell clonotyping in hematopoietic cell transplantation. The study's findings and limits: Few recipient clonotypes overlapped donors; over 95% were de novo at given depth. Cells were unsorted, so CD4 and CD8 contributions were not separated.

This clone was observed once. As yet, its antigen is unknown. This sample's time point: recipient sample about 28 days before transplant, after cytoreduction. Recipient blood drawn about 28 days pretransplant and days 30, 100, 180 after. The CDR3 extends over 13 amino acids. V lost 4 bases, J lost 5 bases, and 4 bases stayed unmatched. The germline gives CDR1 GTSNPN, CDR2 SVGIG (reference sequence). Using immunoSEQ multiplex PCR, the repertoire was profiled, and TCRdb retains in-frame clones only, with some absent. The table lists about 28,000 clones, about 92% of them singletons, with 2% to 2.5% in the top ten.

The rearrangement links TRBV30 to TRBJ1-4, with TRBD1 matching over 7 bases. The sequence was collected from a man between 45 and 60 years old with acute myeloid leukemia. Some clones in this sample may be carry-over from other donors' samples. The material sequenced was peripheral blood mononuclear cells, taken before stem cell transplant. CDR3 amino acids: CAWKDRANEKLFF. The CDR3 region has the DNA TGTGCCTGGAAAGACAGGGCGAATGAAAAACTGTTTTTT.